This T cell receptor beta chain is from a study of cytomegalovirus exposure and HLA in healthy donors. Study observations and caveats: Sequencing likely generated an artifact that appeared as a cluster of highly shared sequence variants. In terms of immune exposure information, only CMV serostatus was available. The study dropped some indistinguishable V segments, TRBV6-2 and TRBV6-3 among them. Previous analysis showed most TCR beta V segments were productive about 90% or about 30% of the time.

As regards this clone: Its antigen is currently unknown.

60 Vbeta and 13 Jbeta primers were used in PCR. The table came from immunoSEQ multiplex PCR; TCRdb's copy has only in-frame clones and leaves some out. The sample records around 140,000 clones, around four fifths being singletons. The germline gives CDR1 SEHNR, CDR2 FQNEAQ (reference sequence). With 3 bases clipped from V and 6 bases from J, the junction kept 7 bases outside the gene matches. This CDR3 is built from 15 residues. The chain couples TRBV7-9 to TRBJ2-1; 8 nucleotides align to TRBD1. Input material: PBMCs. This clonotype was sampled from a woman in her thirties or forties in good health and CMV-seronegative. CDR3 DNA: TGTGCCAGCAGCTTCGGGACAGGAACTACCAATGAGCAGTTCTTC. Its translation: CASSFGTGTTNEQFF.